This TCR beta chain was identified during a study of shared clonotypes between healthy human individuals. Study-level points and caveats: Of the naive CD4 clonotypes, about 5% were shared across several donors.

Naive CD8 cells, CD45RO-negative and positively selected for CCR7, excluded terminally differentiated effector memory CD45RA+ cells. As concerns this clone: What it recognizes is unknown.

The CDR3 is 13 residues long. The ends were cut back, 5 bases at V and 3 bases at J, with 11 bases in the middle. Germline-derived CDR1 and CDR2 are SGHAT and FQNNGV. TCRdb's table, derived via immunoSEQ multiplex PCR, lists solely in-frame clones and lacks some. The sample records more than 2 million clones, roughly 94% being singletons. Sequencing was carried out using naive CD8+ T cells sorted from blood. The TCR sequence derives from a man between 18 and 35 years old in good health. V is TRBV11-2 and J is TRBJ2-7; unclear D gene. The CDR3 sequence is CASSPIVGYEQYF. CDR3 DNA: TGTGCCAGCAGCCCCATCGTGGGCTACGAGCAGTACTTC.